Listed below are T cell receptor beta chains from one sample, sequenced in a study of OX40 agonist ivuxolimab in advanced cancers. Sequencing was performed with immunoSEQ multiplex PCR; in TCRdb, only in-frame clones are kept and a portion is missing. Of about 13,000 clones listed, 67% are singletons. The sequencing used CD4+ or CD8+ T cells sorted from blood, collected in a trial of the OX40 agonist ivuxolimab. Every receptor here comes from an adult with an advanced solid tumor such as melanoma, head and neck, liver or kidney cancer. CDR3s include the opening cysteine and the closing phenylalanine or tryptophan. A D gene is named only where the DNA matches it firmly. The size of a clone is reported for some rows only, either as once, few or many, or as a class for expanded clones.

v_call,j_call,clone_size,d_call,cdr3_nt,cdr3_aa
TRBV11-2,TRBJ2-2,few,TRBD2,TGTGCCAGCAGCTCTTACGGGAGGGGCACCGGGGAGCTGTTTTTT,CASSSYGRGTGELFF
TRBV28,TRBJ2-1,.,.,TGTGCCAGCAGTCCTCTAGCGATCTCCTACAATGAGCAGTTCTTC,CASSPLAISYNEQFF
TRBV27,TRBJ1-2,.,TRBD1,TGTGCCACCGGACAGGCGGGGTATGGCTACACCTTC,CATGQAGYGYTF
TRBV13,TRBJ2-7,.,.,TGTGCCAGCAGCTTGCGGGACGAGCAGTACTTC,CASSLRDEQYF
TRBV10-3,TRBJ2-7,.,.,TGTGCCATCAGTGAGTCGTTGTCTGGGTTCGGCGAGCAGTACTTC,CAISESLSGFGEQYF
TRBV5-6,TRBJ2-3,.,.,TGTGCCAGCAGCTCGGGCCTAAACACAGATACGCAGTATTTT,CASSSGLNTDTQYF
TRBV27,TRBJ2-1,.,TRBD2,TGTGCCAGCAGTTTATTAGCGGGTTACAATGAGCAGTTCTTC,CASSLLAGYNEQFF
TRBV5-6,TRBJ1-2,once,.,TGTGCCAGCAGCTTGGAAATGAGAGGGGACTATGGCTACACCTTC,CASSLEMRGDYGYTF
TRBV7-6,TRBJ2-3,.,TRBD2,TGTGCCAGCAGTACACGGACTAGCGGGGCTACAGATACGCAGTATTTT,CASSTRTSGATDTQYF
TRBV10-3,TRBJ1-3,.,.,TGTGCCATCAGTGATGTGAGCCTTGGAAACACCATATATTTT,CAISDVSLGNTIYF
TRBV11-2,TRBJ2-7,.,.,TGTGCCAGCAGCTTAGACGGAGACGAGCAGTACTTC,CASSLDGDEQYF
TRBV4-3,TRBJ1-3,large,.,TGCGCCAGCAGCCAAACCAGGGACGGAAACACCATATATTTT,CASSQTRDGNTIYF
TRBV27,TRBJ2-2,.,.,TGTGCCAGCAGCTGGGGGAACACCGGGGAGCTGTTTTTT,CASSWGNTGELFF
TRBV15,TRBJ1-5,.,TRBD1,TGTGCCACCAGCAGAGGCGTACAGGGGTACCAGCCCCAGCATTTT,CATSRGVQGYQPQHF
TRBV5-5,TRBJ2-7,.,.,TGTGCCAGCAGCCCTGACTTGACCCTCCTGGAGTACTTC,CASSPDLTLLEYF
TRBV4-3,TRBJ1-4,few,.,TGCGCCAGCAGCCAAGATTACGAAACTAATGAAAAACTGTTTTTT,CASSQDYETNEKLFF
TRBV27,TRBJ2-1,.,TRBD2,TGTGCCAGCAGTCCCCGGGGGGGAGGGTTCGATGAGCAGTTCTTC,CASSPRGGGFDEQFF
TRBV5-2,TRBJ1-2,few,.,TGTGCCAGCAGCAGCCCGGGACAGAACTATGGCTACACCTTC,CASSSPGQNYGYTF
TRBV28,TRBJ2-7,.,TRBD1,TGTGCCAGCAGTCTTGGGACAGACTTCTCCTACGAGCAGTACTTC,CASSLGTDFSYEQYF
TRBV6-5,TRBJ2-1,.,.,TGTGCCAGCAGTGATTGGGGGTTCGGCTATGAGCAGTTCTTC,CASSDWGFGYEQFF
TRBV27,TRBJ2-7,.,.,TGTGCCACTATCAACAGCGCCTACGAGCAGTACTTC,CATINSAYEQYF
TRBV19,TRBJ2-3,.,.,TGTGCCAGTAGTATCGTATCGGACCCGGATACGCAGTATTTT,CASSIVSDPDTQYF
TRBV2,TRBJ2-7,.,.,TGTGCCATCCTTCTCCGGGACGGACTCTCCTACGAGCAGTACTTC,CAILLRDGLSYEQYF
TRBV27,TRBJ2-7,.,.,TGTGCCAGCAGAGGGGGGGGCTCCTACGAGCAGTACTTC,CASRGGGSYEQYF
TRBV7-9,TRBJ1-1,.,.,TGTGCCAGCAGCGCCCTGAGGGGCGAGGACACTGAAGCTTTCTTT,CASSALRGEDTEAFF
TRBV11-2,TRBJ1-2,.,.,TGTGCCAGCAGCGAAGGCCTTACAGATGGCTACACCTTC,CASSEGLTDGYTF